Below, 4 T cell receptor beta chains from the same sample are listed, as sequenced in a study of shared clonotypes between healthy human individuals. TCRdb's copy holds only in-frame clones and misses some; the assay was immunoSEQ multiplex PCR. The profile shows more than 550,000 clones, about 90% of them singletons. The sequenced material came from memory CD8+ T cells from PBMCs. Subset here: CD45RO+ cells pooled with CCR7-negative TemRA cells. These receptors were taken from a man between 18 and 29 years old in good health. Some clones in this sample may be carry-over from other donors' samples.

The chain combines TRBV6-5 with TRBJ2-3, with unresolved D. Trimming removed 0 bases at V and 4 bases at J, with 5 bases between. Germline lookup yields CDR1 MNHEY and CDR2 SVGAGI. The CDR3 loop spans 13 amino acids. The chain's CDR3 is CASSYSFPDTQYF. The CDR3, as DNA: TGTGCCAGCAGTTACTCGTTCCCAGATACGCAGTATTTT.

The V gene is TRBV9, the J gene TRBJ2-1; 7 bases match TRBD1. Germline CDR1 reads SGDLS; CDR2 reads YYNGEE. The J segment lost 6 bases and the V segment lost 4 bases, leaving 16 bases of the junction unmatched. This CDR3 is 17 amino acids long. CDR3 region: CASSTNIRGFDGNEQFF. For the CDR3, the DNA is TGTGCCAGCAGCACCAACATCAGGGGGTTCGATGGCAATGAGCAGTTCTTC.

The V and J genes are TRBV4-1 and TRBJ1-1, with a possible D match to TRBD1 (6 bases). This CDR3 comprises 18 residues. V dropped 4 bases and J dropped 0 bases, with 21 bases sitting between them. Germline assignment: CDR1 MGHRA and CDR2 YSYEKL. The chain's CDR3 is CASSPSPVPGQVNTEAFF. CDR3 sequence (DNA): TGCGCCAGCAGCCCCTCCCCTGTACCGGGACAAGTGAACACTGAAGCTTTCTTT.

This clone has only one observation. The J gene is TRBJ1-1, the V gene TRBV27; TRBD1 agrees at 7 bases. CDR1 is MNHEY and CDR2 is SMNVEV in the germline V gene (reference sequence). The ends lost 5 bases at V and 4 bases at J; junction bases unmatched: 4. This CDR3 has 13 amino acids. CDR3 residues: CASSDRGLTEAFF. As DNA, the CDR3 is TGTGCCAGCAGTGATAGGGGGCTCACTGAAGCTTTCTTT.